The 16 T cell receptor beta chains given below trace back to one sample, sequenced in a study of blood T cells in healthy people across ages (dated by TCRdb to the mid-2010s). Receptor libraries were prepared by 5' RACE. Sequencing took place on an Illumina HiSeq 2500. A second PCR of roughly 7 to 11 cycles was performed with a sample-barcoded 5' primer and a J-beta primer mix. TCRdb itself trimmed the public reads at Q25 with fastp, ran MiXCR and retained productive beta chains. Each entry is one CDR3 protein sequence, shown with its most common DNA and genes. The sample table contains about 1.1 million distinct CDR3 sequences; only one count was recorded for 30% to 40% of them. The ten largest clones represent about 12% of the sample. The sequenced material came from blood. These receptors were obtained from a man aged 18 to 30 in good health.

This rearrangement joins TRBV18 to TRBJ2-7; D gene unclear. The CDR3 is made up of 14 amino acids. Germline loops: CDR1 KGHSH, CDR2 LQKENI. V was pared by 0 bases and J by 4 bases, with 10 bases between. CDR3 DNA sequence: TGTGCCAGCTCACCACCCTTAAGTTTTTACGAGCAGTACTTC. Translated: CASSPPLSFYEQYF.

Only a few counts were recorded for this clonotype. V gene TRBV6-5 combines with J gene TRBJ2-6; TRBD1 might be the D (5 bases). The CDR3 spans 16 residues. Between the trimmed V and J ends, which lost 7 bases and 1 base, there was a span of 14 bases. Germline CDR1 reads MNHEY; CDR2 reads SVGAGI. The CDR3 DNA follows: TGTGCCAGCAAGAGACAGCAGAATTCTGGGGCCAACGTCCTGACTTTC. It encodes CASKRQQNSGANVLTF.

The chain combines TRBV28 with TRBJ2-1, with 8 bases that match TRBD2. The CDR3 consists of 16 residues. V shed 5 bases and J 4 bases; nucleotides not matched to a gene: 10. Per the germline V gene, CDR1 is MDHEN and CDR2 is SYDVKM. CDR3 loop: CASSQRGLAEYNEQFF. The CDR3 DNA reads TGTGCCAGCAGTCAAAGAGGACTAGCTGAATACAATGAGCAGTTCTTC. The entire variable domain, with the rest obtained from reference TRBV28 and TRBJ2-1, is as follows: DVKVTQSSRYLVKRTGEKVFLECVQDMDHENMFWYRQDPGLGLRLIYFSYDVKMKEKGDIPEGYSVSREKKERFSLILESASTNQTSMYLCASSQRGLAEYNEQFFGPGTRLTVL.

The table lists this clonotype with a few counts. The rearrangement uses TRBV28 and TRBJ2-4; the D is unclear. Trimming stripped 7 bases from V and 6 bases from J, with 16 bases between. Germline V gene sequence: CDR1 MDHEN, CDR2 SYDVKM. The CDR3 runs to 14 residues. CDR3 loop: CASTTPAAGNIQYF. CDR3 nucleotide sequence: TGTGCCAGCACGACCCCGGCAGCAGGAAACATTCAGTACTTC.

V is TRBV20-1 and J is TRBJ2-1, with TRBD1 matching 7 bases. Trimming cost V 5 bases and J 7 bases; bases outside gene matches: 14. This CDR3 is built from 15 residues. Per the germline V gene, CDR1 is DFQATT and CDR2 is SNEGSKA (reference sequence). The CDR3 reads CSALTGALERNEQFF. In DNA, the CDR3 is TGCAGTGCTCTTACAGGGGCATTAGAGAGAAATGAGCAGTTCTTC.

This clonotype was detected a few times. V and J are TRBV7-2 and TRBJ2-3; possible D gene TRBD1, 6 bases. V was shortened by 1 base and J by 4 bases, with 12 bases between the two germline ends. The CDR3 has 15 residues. Per the germline V gene, CDR1 is SGHTA and CDR2 is FQGNSA. The CDR3 protein is CASSLGQGTSDTQYF. In DNA, the CDR3 is TGTGCCAGCAGCTTAGGGCAGGGGACATCAGATACGCAGTATTTT.

This clonotype was observed a handful of times. The V gene is TRBV27, the J gene TRBJ1-2; tentatively, D is TRBD1 (6 bases). The length of the CDR3 is 14 residues. The germline V and J ends were trimmed by 1 base and 6 bases, with 12 bases remaining between them. The germline V gene encodes CDR1 MNHEY and CDR2 SMNVEV (reference sequence). The CDR3 loop is CASSLLQGKDGYTF. The CDR3 nucleotides read TGTGCCAGCAGTTTATTACAGGGAAAGGATGGCTACACCTTC.

The V call is TRBV6-1, the J call TRBJ2-3; possible D gene TRBD1, 6 bases. The CDR3 spans 15 residues. From germline, CDR1 is MNHNS and CDR2 SASEGT. Trimming stripped 3 bases from V and 0 bases from J, with 10 bases between. CDR3 sequence (DNA): TGTGCCAGCAGTGACCACAGGGCAAGCACAGATACGCAGTATTTT. Amino acids: CASSDHRASTDTQYF.

This clonotype was seen a few times. V and J are TRBV4-2 and TRBJ1-1; 7 bases map to TRBD1. Germline CDR1 LGHNA, CDR2 YNFKEQ. The CDR3 runs 16 residues. After removal of 1 base from V and 1 base from J, the junction contained 6 bases not matched to a gene. The CDR3 DNA reads TGTGCCAGCAGCCAAGGGGGGACAGCGGAGAACACTGAAGCTTTCTTT. Translation: CASSQGGTAENTEAFF.

The genes are TRBV20-1 and TRBJ1-1; 7 positions match TRBD1. Germline CDR1 DFQATT, CDR2 SNEGSKA (reference sequence). This CDR3 has 14 amino acids. J gave up 0 bases and V 3 bases, and 4 bases lay outside the gene matches. The CDR3 DNA follows: TGCAGTGCTAGTCAGACAGGGATGAACACTGAAGCTTTCTTT. Amino acids: CSASQTGMNTEAFF.

At least ten counts were recorded for this clonotype. The V call is TRBV29-1, the J call TRBJ2-1; D may correspond to TRBD1 or TRBD2 (6 bases each). Per germline, CDR1 SQVTM and CDR2 ANQGSEA. CDR3 length: 13 amino acids. Trimming took off 6 bases at V and 4 bases at J, with 13 bases between the two ends. The chain's CDR3 is CSVGGNLYNEQFF. The CDR3 nucleotides read TGCAGCGTAGGGGGGAATTTATACAATGAGCAGTTCTTC.

This clonotype has a handful of counts. The gene calls are TRBV29-1 and TRBJ1-2; D is undetermined. Trimming took 3 bases from V and 4 from J, leaving 12 bases between them. The CDR3 is made up of 13 amino acids. From germline, CDR1 is SQVTM and CDR2 ANQGSEA. CDR3 sequence: CSVESGSSYGYTF. In DNA, the CDR3 is TGCAGCGTTGAGTCGGGTTCATCCTATGGCTACACCTTC.

The chain has TRBV20-1 and TRBJ1-1, with TRBD1 identical over 8 bases. The CDR3 has 15 residues. The V gene end was trimmed by 2 bases and the J gene end by 5 bases; junction bases not matched to a gene: 10. Germline V gene data show CDR1 as DFQATT and CDR2 as SNEGSKA (reference sequence). CDR3 protein: CSARQVDRGETEAFF. Here the CDR3 DNA reads TGCAGTGCTAGACAAGTAGACAGGGGTGAAACTGAAGCTTTCTTT.

This chain connects TRBV20-1 to TRBJ1-1; the D gene is possibly TRBD1 (5 bases). Per germline, CDR1 DFQATT and CDR2 SNEGSKA (reference sequence). There are 14 residues in the CDR3. V was trimmed by 3 bases and J by 7 bases, leaving 18 bases between them. CDR3 in DNA: TGCAGTGCTAGTCAGGTCCGAAGGGGCTTTGAAGCTTTCTTT. Translating gives CSASQVRRGFEAFF.

This clonotype was seen a handful of times. J is TRBJ2-1 and V is TRBV27; no firm D call. CDR3 length: 14 residues. V was clipped by 5 bases and J by 3 bases, with 11 bases between them. Germline V gene lookup returns CDR1 MNHEY and CDR2 SMNVEV (reference sequence). The CDR3 sequence: CASSPSRIYNEQFF. CDR3 DNA: TGTGCCAGCAGTCCCTCAAGGATCTACAATGAGCAGTTCTTC.

This rearrangement joins TRBV20-1 to TRBJ1-4, with D perhaps matching TRBD1 (6 bases). V gave up 0 bases and J gave up 5 bases, with 16 bases separating them. The CDR3 loop spans 16 amino acids. Germline-derived CDR1 and CDR2 are DFQATT and SNEGSKA (reference sequence). In nucleotides, the CDR3 is TGCAGTGCTAGAGAGCCCCCCGGGGGCCCGAATGAAAAACTGTTTTTT. Translating gives CSAREPPGGPNEKLFF.